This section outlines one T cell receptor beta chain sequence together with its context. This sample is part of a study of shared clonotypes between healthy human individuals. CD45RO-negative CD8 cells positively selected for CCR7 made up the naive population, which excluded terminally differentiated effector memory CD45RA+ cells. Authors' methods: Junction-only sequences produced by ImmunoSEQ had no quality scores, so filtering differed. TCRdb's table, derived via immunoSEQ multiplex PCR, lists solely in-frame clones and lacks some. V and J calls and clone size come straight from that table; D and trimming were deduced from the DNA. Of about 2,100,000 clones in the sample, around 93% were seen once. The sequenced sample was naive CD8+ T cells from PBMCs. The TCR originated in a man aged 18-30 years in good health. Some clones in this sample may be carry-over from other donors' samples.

The CDR3 loop reads CASSPGQGSNYEQYF. CDR3 DNA: TGTGCCAGCAGCCCCGGACAGGGATCAAACTACGAGCAGTACTTC. V usage is TRBV28 and J usage is TRBJ2-7; 8 bases are a match to TRBD1. The CDR3 runs to 15 residues. Germline V lookup: CDR1 MDHEN, CDR2 SYDVKM. V dropped 6 bases and J dropped 3; count of bases not matched to a gene: 10.